The 9 T cell receptor beta chains below were found in one sample sequenced in a study of blood T cell repertoires in COVID-19. Produced via immunoSEQ multiplex PCR; TCRdb's table is partial and in-frame only. The table has over 200,000 clones, approximately 89% seen once. The specimen was PBMCs or T cells enriched from blood (not recorded which). The receptor set was obtained from a woman aged 25 to 45 who had been exposed to COVID-19.

V usage is TRBV5-1 and J usage is TRBJ1-1; D remains unclear. The CDR3 spans 14 residues. V was trimmed by 2 bases and J by 7 bases, leaving 15 bases between them. In germline, CDR1 is SGHRS, CDR2 YFSETQ. CDR3 sequence: CASSLSGEGDEAFF. Here the CDR3 DNA reads TGCGCCAGCAGCTTATCCGGGGAAGGAGATGAAGCTTTCTTT.

Only one count was recorded for this clone. The chain couples TRBV11-3 to TRBJ2-7; 9 positions agree with TRBD2. This CDR3 contains 16 residues. Looked up from germline, CDR1 is SGHNT and CDR2 is YENEEA. Trimming removed 1 base from V and 3 bases from J; junction bases left unmatched: 7. The CDR3 loop is CASSLGWTSVVYEQYF. The CDR3 DNA is TGTGCCAGCAGCTTAGGGTGGACTAGCGTAGTCTACGAGCAGTACTTC.

The rearrangement links TRBV24-1 to TRBJ1-2; weak D call: TRBD1 (5 bases). Germline lookup yields CDR1 KGHDR and CDR2 SFDVKD. Deletions cut 1 base from V and 7 bases from J, with 9 bases between. This CDR3 has 13 residues. The CDR3 here is CATSDFSGGGYTF. CDR3 nucleotide sequence: TGTGCCACCAGTGATTTTTCGGGGGGTGGCTACACCTTC.

J is TRBJ1-4 and V is TRBV2; no definite D call. V lost 6 bases and J lost 4, with 6 bases in between. The CDR3 totals 12 residues. In germline, CDR1 is SNHLY, CDR2 FYNNEI. The CDR3: CASRFHNEKLFF. The CDR3 DNA sequence: TGTGCCAGCAGGTTCCATAATGAAAAACTGTTTTTT.

The chain combines TRBV11-3 with TRBJ2-2; D remains ambiguous. Germline assignment: CDR1 SGHNT and CDR2 YENEEA. V was clipped by 4 bases and J by 6 bases, with 9 bases between them. The CDR3 is 13 residues long. In DNA form, the CDR3 reads TGTGCCAGCAGCTCCGAGGTGGCCGGGGAGCTGTTTTTT. This codes for CASSSEVAGELFF.

The chain couples TRBV7-9 to TRBJ1-6, with D tentatively TRBD1 (6 bases). From germline, CDR1 is SEHNR and CDR2 FQNEAQ (reference sequence). Trimming took 5 bases from V and 13 from J, leaving 15 bases between them. The CDR3 sequence is 13 residues long. The CDR3 DNA reads TGTGCCAGCAGCGAGCAGGGGAGTATGCCCCTCCACTTT. It encodes CASSEQGSMPLHF. The full variable domain, its missing parts supplied by reference TRBV7-9 and TRBJ1-6, is DTGVSQNPRHKITKRGQNVTFRCDPISEHNRLYWYRQTLGQGPEFLTYFQNEAQLEKSRLLSDRFSAERPKGSFSTLEIQRTEQGDSAMYLCASSEQGSMPLHFGNGTRLTVT.

The chain joins TRBV5-1 to TRBJ1-4; D uncertain. Germline CDR1 and CDR2: SGHRS and YFSETQ. The CDR3 extends over 16 amino acids. The V gene lost 4 bases and the J gene lost 5 bases, with 18 bases spanning the gap. DNA of the CDR3: TGCGCCAGCAGCATGACCCCGGGAGGACTAAATGAAAAACTGTTTTTT. It specifies CASSMTPGGLNEKLFF.

The chain is built from TRBV5-1 and TRBJ2-7; a weak D match, TRBD2 (6 bases). Germline assignment: CDR1 SGHRS and CDR2 YFSETQ. The CDR3 covers 13 residues. Trimming pared 3 bases from V and 4 bases from J, leaving 11 bases between. Here the CDR3 reads CASSYDGSYEQYF. CDR3 DNA: TGCGCCAGCAGCTACGACGGGAGTTACGAGCAGTACTTC.

This clone appeared a single time. J is TRBJ2-1 and V is TRBV11-2, with TRBD2 identical over 8 bases. This CDR3 contains 15 residues. Germline V gene data show CDR1 as SGHAT and CDR2 as FQNNGV. The ends lost 5 bases at V and 1 base at J; junction bases unmatched: 4. In nucleotides, the CDR3 is TGTGCCAGCAGCCCAACTAGCGGATCCTACAATGAGCAGTTCTTC. This encodes CASSPTSGSYNEQFF.